The clone carrying this T cell receptor beta chain was counted many times. Its specificity is not known. The CDR3 covers 16 residues. Trimming removed 5 bases from V and 1 base from J; junction bases left unmatched: 10. Germline CDR1 reads SEHNR; CDR2 reads FQNEAQ (reference sequence). These data are taken from a study of T cells in Graves' hyperthyroidism and ophthalmopathy. Turning to the study itself: Staff took peripheral blood when the initial diagnosis was made, before any treatment began. The study's findings and limits: Researchers found most expanded thyroid clonotypes above 0.001 in blood as well.

The TCR beta CDR3 regions underwent amplification using RNA transcripts as the source. The primer set for the first-round RT-PCR of the TCR CDR3 was HTBI. TCRdb reanalysed the multiplex PCR reads using MiXCR and keeps one entry per CDR3 protein. Among roughly 260,000 distinct CDR3 sequences, about 15% were seen once, and the ten largest hold roughly 15%. Uncontrolled infection, other autoimmune disease, pregnancy or lactation led to exclusion. The PBMCs had their origin in 7.5 to 10 ml of fresh peripheral blood. This receptor was obtained from a woman between 40 and 50 years old with Graves' hyperthyroidism that later progressed to Graves' ophthalmopathy. The chain is built from TRBV7-9 and TRBJ1-1, with 7 bases aligning to TRBD1. Sample: blood. The CDR3 spells CASSPALRQGNTEAFF. The DNA of the CDR3 is TGTGCCAGCAGCCCTGCTCTCCGACAGGGGAACACTGAAGCTTTCTTT.